This T cell receptor (beta chain) was identified in a study of shared T cell receptors in the human thymus (dated by TCRdb to the early 2020s). With respect to the entire study: The study investigated the way shared, self-reactive T-cell receptor alpha chains are produced in the human thymus.

The library was produced with the immunoSEQ multiplex PCR assay. TCRdb carries this immuneACCESS record with in-frame sequences only. Its versions omit some clonotypes, under half of them owing to an unresolved V gene in the studies checked, with the rest unexplained. The sample table shows 450,000 to 650,000 clones, and 75% to 80% are seen once. In total, the top ten clones hold 0.013% of the sample. This clone was counted a few times. What antigen it recognizes has not been identified. Base qualities are not recorded, but no much larger clone differs from it by a single base. Per the germline V gene, MDHEN is the CDR1 and SYDVKM is the CDR2. The CDR3 contains 15 residues, cysteine and phenylalanine counted. Here the CDR3 DNA is all that survives: 45 bases in frame from base 1. The V end loses 5 bases and the J end loses 8 bases, and a stretch of 22 bases separates them. These same data were also listed under a study on human thymus T cells. As the second study states: In Finland, the donors were immunologically healthy infants who were having open corrective cardiac surgery for congenital heart defects. The thymus tissue came from surgical resects taken out during corrective cardiac surgery. V and J gene segment usage appeared biased in both thymic and peripheral blood repertoires. Highly overlapping thymic TCR repertoires among unrelated individuals were reported in the related research. TCR alpha and beta repertoires from about 8 infant thymus samples and a few related peripheral blood samples were characterized in the study. Donor ages ranging from about 6 to 250 days were recorded, and a handful of male and a couple of female infants were included in the cohort. After being mechanically released from the tissue, thymocytes were kept at -70 degrees C in pellets of about 8.5-34 million cells. A QIAsymphony instrument was used to extract genomic DNA from the frozen cell pellets. The immunoSEQ multiplex PCR assay was used to amplify the TCRB and TCRAD loci from a standardized amount of quality-controlled genomic DNA. The amplicons spanned the V(D)J region and were long enough to cover the CDR3 and allow V and J genes to be identified. Amplicon sequencing was performed on an Illumina platform through the commercial immunoSEQ service. Primer bias and sequencing errors were corrected using previously described methods, and TCRAD and TCRB definitions followed the IMGT database. Analysis of the repertoires was done with immunoSEQ Analyzer 3.0 and VDJTools and included basic statistics, V/J segment usage, diversity estimates, rarefaction and pairwise overlap. To estimate diversity, the Chao1, ChaoE, Efron-Thisted, Shannon and inverse Simpson indices were applied, and diversity was also estimated on datasets down-sampled to the smallest sample. Repertoire overlap used strict matching of CDR3 nucleotide sequence, V gene and J gene, with Jaccard-based multidimensional scaling clustering. On average, thymus samples gave roughly 800,000 unique TCRB clonotypes, whereas blood samples gave about 92,000.

The clonotype comes from a boy younger than two with a congenital heart defect. Donor details come from another sample of the same person, matched by shared clones. In this chain, TRBV28 is recombined with TRBJ2-7; the best D guess is TRBD1, with 7 bases matching. Sequencing was performed on thymocytes. The DNA sequence reads TGTGCCAGCAGTGAAGACCCCGACAGGGACTCTAAGCAGTACTTC. This encodes CASSEDPDRDSKQYF.